The 22 T cell receptor beta chains presented below share a single source sample, sequenced in a study of blood T cells in healthy people across ages. Combining a sample-barcoded 5' primer with a J-beta primer mix, a second PCR ran for about 7 to 11 cycles. From the 5' RACE reads, TCRdb called clonotypes with MiXCR, one entry per CDR3 protein. This repertoire shows about 1.8 million distinct CDR3 sequences, around half found once; its top ten account for less than 2.5%. The sequenced material came from blood. The source is a middle-aged woman in good health.

This rearrangement joins TRBV20-1 to TRBJ2-7; 8 nucleotides line up with TRBD2. The CDR3 sequence is 13 residues long. Germline V gives CDR1 DFQATT, CDR2 SNEGSKA (reference sequence). Trimming removed 4 bases from V and 10 bases from J; junction bases left unmatched: 12. The CDR3 protein is CSATKGTRGAQYF. The CDR3 region has the DNA TGCAGTGCTACCAAAGGGACTAGGGGGGCCCAGTACTTC.

Of note for this clonotype: One end of the junction fails to match germline, which may point to a read error. The V call is TRBV5-6, the J call TRBJ2-1; perhaps TRBD1 as D (5 bases). Germline V CDR1 and CDR2: SGHDT, YYEEEE. The length of the CDR3 is 16 residues. CDR3 coding DNA: TGTGCCAGCAGCCCAGTCGACAGTATGATGGAAAATGGGCAGTTCTTC. This codes for CASSPVDSMMENGQFF. The full variable domain, its missing parts supplied by reference TRBV5-6 and TRBJ2-1, is DAGVTQSPTHLIKTRGQQVTLRCSPKSGHDTVSWYQQALGQGPQFIFQYYEEEERQRGNFPDRFSGHQFPNYSSELNVNALLLGDSALYLCASSPVDSMMENGQFFGPGTRLTVL.

This chain uses TRBV2 with TRBJ1-2; tentative D call: TRBD1 (5 bases). Per the germline V gene, CDR1 is SNHLY and CDR2 is FYNNEI. V lost 5 bases, J lost 3 bases, and 22 bases lay in between. CDR3 size: 17 residues. This chain's CDR3 is CASSQPSGTALDYGYTF. The CDR3 nucleotides read TGTGCCAGCAGTCAACCCTCCGGGACGGCTTTGGACTATGGCTACACCTTC.

V and J are TRBV11-2 and TRBJ2-5; D may be TRBD2 (6 bases). The germline CDR1 and CDR2 sequences are SGHAT and FQNNGV. V dropped 5 bases and J dropped 1 base, with 11 bases sitting between them. The CDR3 has 14 amino acids. The CDR3 DNA reads TGTGCCAGCAGCCGCGGGGCCCTCCAAGAGACCCAGTACTTC. Translation gives CASSRGALQETQYF.

At least ten counts were recorded for this clonotype. The chain carries TRBV5-1 and TRBJ1-2; tentative D call: TRBD1 (5 bases). Germline-derived CDR1 and CDR2 are SGHRS and YFSETQ. With 0 bases removed from V and 2 bases from J, the gap between germline ends came to 17 bases. This CDR3 is built from 17 residues. The CDR3 DNA sequence: TGCGCCAGCAGCTTGGGGACCGGACACGGATCAAACTATGGCTACACCTTC. Translating gives CASSLGTGHGSNYGYTF.

The V gene is TRBV20-1, the J gene TRBJ2-7; D gene uncertain. Germline CDR1 reads DFQATT; CDR2 reads SNEGSKA (reference sequence). Deletions cut 0 bases from V and 6 bases from J, with 9 bases between. This CDR3 has 12 residues. CDR3 protein: CSAREPTCEQYF. DNA for the CDR3: TGCAGTGCTAGAGAGCCGACCTGCGAGCAGTACTTC.

This clonotype was seen once. CDR3 region: CASSQTTRYGYTF. CDR3 sequence (DNA): TGCGCCAGCAGCCAGACAACTCGGTATGGCTACACCTTC. The chain carries TRBV4-1 and TRBJ1-2; D not resolved. CDR1 and CDR2 (germline): MGHRA, YSYEKL. The CDR3 is 13 residues long. Trimming pared 3 bases from V and 5 bases from J, leaving 10 bases between.

The chain carries TRBV5-1 and TRBJ2-1; the D gene is possibly TRBD1 (6 bases). This CDR3 is 16 amino acids long. Per the germline V gene, CDR1 is SGHRS and CDR2 is YFSETQ. Trimming stripped 0 bases from V and 7 bases from J, with 17 bases between. In nucleotides, the CDR3 is TGCGCCAGCAGCTTGGTGGTCCAGGGGTCAGGTAATGAGCAGTTCTTC. Residues: CASSLVVQGSGNEQFF.

The chain recombines TRBV7-8 with TRBJ2-1, with TRBD1 matching over 8 bases. The CDR3 has 15 amino acids. V trimming: 2 bases; J trimming: 13 bases; junction bases outside the gene matches: 13. Germline V lookup: CDR1 SGHVS, CDR2 FQNEAQ. The chain's CDR3 is CASSLTGGVGETQFF. The DNA for the CDR3 is TGTGCCAGCAGCTTAACAGGGGGAGTAGGAGAGACCCAGTTCTTC.

This clonotype has more than one count but fewer than ten. The gene calls are TRBV10-3 and TRBJ2-7; D might be TRBD1 (6 bases). The germline V gene has CDR1 ENHRY and CDR2 SYGVKD. The ends were cut back, 3 bases at V and 0 bases at J, with 15 bases in the middle. CDR3 size: 16 residues. The CDR3 region has the DNA TGTGCCATCAGTGACTCTAATGGACAGACCTCCTACGAGCAGTACTTC. Translating it yields CAISDSNGQTSYEQYF.

The J gene is TRBJ1-6, the V gene TRBV7-2; TRBD1 matches at 9 bases. Germline CDR1 SGHTA, CDR2 FQGNSA. CDR3 length equals 15 residues. Unmatched junction bases numbered 7, after V lost 5 bases and J lost 8 bases. The CDR3 loop is CASSQGTGTDSPLHF. The CDR3 DNA sequence: TGTGCCAGCAGCCAGGGGACAGGGACAGATTCACCCCTCCACTTT.

The rearrangement joins TRBV29-1 to TRBJ1-2; TRBD1 agrees at 7 bases. The CDR3 consists of 14 residues. Germline assignment: CDR1 SQVTM and CDR2 ANQGSEA. V was clipped by 5 bases and J by 0 bases; unmatched bases: 6. The CDR3 nucleotides are TGCAGCGTTAAGACAGGGTCGACTAACTATGGCTACACCTTC. This codes for CSVKTGSTNYGYTF.

V gene TRBV11-3 combines with J gene TRBJ1-1; 8 positions match TRBD1. Per germline, CDR1 SGHNT and CDR2 YENEEA. The CDR3 is 13 amino acids. Trimming at V came to 8 bases and at J to 8 bases, leaving 10 bases not matched to a gene. The CDR3 sequence: CASANPGTGEAFF. The CDR3 nucleotides are TGTGCCAGCGCTAACCCCGGGACAGGAGAAGCTTTCTTT.

The chain uses TRBV11-2 and TRBJ1-2; D is ambiguous. Germline CDR1 SGHAT, CDR2 FQNNGV. V lost 5 bases, J lost 1 base, and 17 bases lay in between. The CDR3 is 16 amino acids. The CDR3 DNA follows: TGTGCCAGCAGCCCCGGACGGACGACGCTTAACTATGGCTACACCTTC. It yields the protein CASSPGRTTLNYGYTF.

The V gene is TRBV2, the J gene TRBJ2-1; 9 bases agree with TRBD2. After removal of 2 bases from V and 7 bases from J, the junction contained 9 bases not matched to a gene. This CDR3 comprises 16 residues. Germline-derived CDR1 and CDR2 are SNHLY and FYNNEI. CDR3 amino acids: CASSELVAGADNEQFF. The CDR3 coding sequence is TGTGCCAGCAGTGAATTAGTAGCGGGGGCTGATAATGAGCAGTTCTTC.

This clonotype has a handful of counts. The rearrangement uses TRBV7-2 and TRBJ2-5, with D perhaps TRBD2 (5 bases). From germline, CDR1 is SGHTA and CDR2 FQGNSA. The CDR3 has 15 amino acids. Trimming pared 0 bases from V and 5 bases from J, leaving 13 bases between. The CDR3 loop is CASSLALPGRETQYF. For the CDR3, the DNA is TGTGCCAGCAGCTTAGCGCTTCCGGGAAGGGAGACCCAGTACTTC.

V gene TRBV7-2 combines with J gene TRBJ2-3; D perhaps matches TRBD2 (7 bases). V shed 1 base and J shed 5 bases, with 13 bases lying between them. Germline V lookup: CDR1 SGHTA, CDR2 FQGNSA. This CDR3 has 15 residues. The CDR3, as DNA: TGTGCCAGCAGCTTAGTACGGGGGGCCAAAGATACGCAGTATTTT. It yields the protein CASSLVRGAKDTQYF.

The chain recombines TRBV29-1 with TRBJ1-2, with TRBD1 matching over 8 bases. Germline CDR1 reads SQVTM; CDR2 reads ANQGSEA. The CDR3 length is 13 residues. The V segment lost 3 bases and the J segment 4 bases; nucleotides outside the gene matches: 4. The CDR3 sequence: CSVDFQGAYGYTF. The CDR3 DNA is TGCAGCGTTGATTTCCAGGGGGCCTATGGCTACACCTTC.

The rearrangement links TRBV4-1 to TRBJ1-4, with D tentatively TRBD1 (6 bases). Germline assignment: CDR1 MGHRA and CDR2 YSYEKL. V lost 4 bases to trimming and J lost 8 bases, with 17 bases between them. The CDR3 is 15 residues long. The DNA for the CDR3 is TGCGCCAGCAGCCGCGTACAGGGCGTTGGCGAAAAACTGTTTTTT. It yields the protein CASSRVQGVGEKLFF.

This chain uses TRBV7-9 with TRBJ1-2; TRBD1 aligns across 7 bases. The CDR3 runs 17 residues. The germline CDR1 and CDR2 sequences are SEHNR and FQNEAQ (reference sequence). V dropped 2 bases and J dropped 0; count of bases not matched to a gene: 9. As DNA, the CDR3 is TGTGCCAGCAGCTTACGGCGAAAGACAGGGACTAACTATGGCTACACCTTC. It translates to CASSLRRKTGTNYGYTF.

The table lists this clonotype with a few counts. This rearrangement joins TRBV20-1 to TRBJ2-4; perhaps TRBD1 as D (5 bases). V was shortened by 3 bases and J by 0 bases, with 15 bases between the two germline ends. CDR1 DFQATT and CDR2 SNEGSKA come from the germline V gene (reference sequence). The CDR3 spans 16 residues. CDR3 sequence (DNA): TGCAGTGCTAGTTTAGGGGCAGCTATAGCCAAAAACATTCAGTACTTC. This sequence encodes CSASLGAAIAKNIQYF.

This clonotype was counted only a few times. The V call is TRBV14, the J call TRBJ2-7; D is undetermined. The CDR3 loop spans 11 amino acids. In germline, CDR1 is SGHDN, CDR2 FVKESK. Deletions cut 1 base from V and 8 bases from J, with 6 bases between. The DNA for the CDR3 is TGTGCCAGCAGCCAAGCTCGCAAGCAGTACTTC. Translated, it gives CASSQARKQYF.